The 29 T cell receptor beta chains below all came from one sample that was sequenced in a study of human T cells and chemical hapten exposure. Each CDR3 protein is one row after TCRdb ran MiXCR on the RACE reads. The sample has some 250,000 distinct CDR3 sequences, approximately 7.5% seen once; the top ten hold 1.2%. Described time point: pre-sensitization, week 0. Treatment defined: therapeutic diphenylcyclopropenone sensitization with weekly scalp DPC. This specimen was whole blood, taken in connection with sensitization to the hapten diphenylcyclopropenone (DPC). Receptors were obtained from a man aged 18 to 30 with alopecia areata. Some clones in this sample may be carry-over from other donors' samples.

This clonotype has more than one count but fewer than ten. CDR3 residues: CASSYHGTGYNQPQHF. CDR3 coding DNA: TGTGCCAGCAGTTACCACGGGACAGGCTACAATCAGCCCCAGCATTTT. The rearrangement links TRBV6-2 or TRBV6-3 to TRBJ1-5; 8 nucleotides line up with TRBD1. The length of the CDR3 is 16 residues. V lost 2 bases, J lost 3 bases, and 6 bases stayed unmatched. From germline, CDR1 is MNHEY and CDR2 SVGEGT.

The sample holds a few counts of this clonotype. This rearrangement joins TRBV7-9 to TRBJ2-3; unclear D gene. From germline, CDR1 is SEHNR and CDR2 FQNEAQ (reference sequence). The CDR3 has 14 amino acids. With 5 bases removed from V and 11 bases from J, the gap between germline ends came to 20 bases. DNA for the CDR3: TGTGCCAGCAGCCCTATGCCCGTGGCGTACGGGCAGTATTTT. It codes for CASSPMPVAYGQYF.

This clonotype was counted many times. The chain joins TRBV6-5 to TRBJ1-1; TRBD1 aligns across 11 bases. This CDR3 contains 15 residues. V lost 4 bases and J lost 5; bases outside the gene matches: 6. Per germline, CDR1 MNHEY and CDR2 SVGAGI. The CDR3 nucleotides read TGTGCCAGCAGTTCCACGGACAGGGGGCTTACTGAAGCTTTCTTT. As protein: CASSSTDRGLTEAFF.

Many counts were recorded for this clonotype. This chain links TRBV29-1 with TRBJ1-2; 7 bases agree with TRBD1. The CDR3 length is 17 residues. Looked up from germline, CDR1 is SQVTM and CDR2 is ANQGSEA. V lost 0 bases and J lost 4; bases outside the gene matches: 14. In nucleotides, the CDR3 is TGCAGCGTTGAAGATATAGGTTGGGGACAGATCGTCTATGGCTACACCTTC. Its translation is CSVEDIGWGQIVYGYTF.

J is TRBJ2-3 and V is TRBV5-1; TRBD1 matches 7 bases. V lost 0 bases to trimming and J lost 2 bases; unmatched junction nucleotides: 6. The germline gives CDR1 SGHRS, CDR2 YFSETQ. The CDR3 contains 16 residues. The CDR3 DNA sequence: TGCGCCAGCAGCTTGGATGGACAGGAGAACACAGATACGCAGTATTTT. Protein sequence: CASSLDGQENTDTQYF.

This clonotype came up many times. The chain uses TRBV20-1 and TRBJ2-2; D is unclear. Germline loops: CDR1 DFQATT, CDR2 SNEGSKA (reference sequence). This CDR3 is built from 13 residues. Trimming stripped 2 bases from V and 4 bases from J, with 8 bases between. The CDR3 nucleotides read TGCAGTGCTAGATACGGGTTCACCGGGGAGCTGTTTTTT. The encoded protein is CSARYGFTGELFF.

This clonotype has just a few counts. This chain connects TRBV5-1 to TRBJ2-5; D remains ambiguous. The CDR3 has 14 amino acids. The ends were cut back, 0 bases at V and 0 bases at J, with 6 bases in the middle. Germline V lookup: CDR1 SGHRS, CDR2 YFSETQ. The CDR3 spells CASSLGVDQETQYF. In DNA form, the CDR3 reads TGCGCCAGCAGCTTGGGGGTAGACCAAGAGACCCAGTACTTC.

The chain is built from TRBV20-1 and TRBJ1-4; D is uncertain. Per the germline V gene, CDR1 is DFQATT and CDR2 is SNEGSKA (reference sequence). The CDR3 totals 14 residues. The CDR3 nucleotides are TGCAGCTTTCTGGCAGGATCAACTAATGAAAAACTGTTTTTT. Protein sequence: CSFLAGSTNEKLFF.

This chain's CDR3 is CASSVASSGGYNEQFF. The CDR3 DNA follows: TGTGCCAGCAGCGTAGCTTCTAGCGGGGGATACAATGAGCAGTTCTTC. The rearrangement joins TRBV9 to TRBJ2-1, with TRBD2 matching over 10 bases. CDR3 size: 16 residues. Germline CDR1 is SGDLS and CDR2 is YYNGEE. After removal of 0 bases from V and 4 bases from J, the junction contained 4 bases not matched to a gene.

This clonotype was counted at least ten times. This chain joins TRBV12-3 or TRBV12-4 and TRBJ1-3; D gene uncertain. CDR3 size: 15 residues. Trimming removed 5 bases at V and 0 bases at J, with 11 bases between. CDR3 sequence: CASSPPDYSGNTIYF. The DNA for the CDR3 is TGTGCCAGCAGTCCACCAGATTACTCTGGAAACACCATATATTTT.

This clonotype occurred a few times. This rearrangement joins TRBV6-6 to TRBJ2-3, with 11 positions matching TRBD2. This CDR3 is built from 15 residues. V trimming: 6 bases; J trimming: 3 bases; junction bases outside the gene matches: 5. CDR1 is MNHNY, CDR2 SVGAGI, per germline (reference sequence). CDR3 protein: CASRPVAGGTDTQYF. CDR3 nucleotides: TGTGCCAGCAGACCCGTAGCGGGGGGGACAGATACGCAGTATTTT.

This clonotype was seen more than once but under ten times. This chain joins TRBV5-4 and TRBJ2-7, with D perhaps matching TRBD1 (6 bases). In germline, CDR1 is SGHNT, CDR2 YYREEE (reference sequence). This CDR3 is 16 amino acids long. The V gene lost 4 bases and the J gene lost 5 bases, with 22 bases spanning the gap. The CDR3 coding sequence is TGTGCCAGCAGCCCAGATTCCGGGACAAGGTCCCACGAGCAGTACGTC. The encoded protein is CASSPDSGTRSHEQYV.

This rearrangement joins TRBV27 to TRBJ1-5; D is undetermined. This CDR3 contains 14 residues. Germline CDR1 MNHEY, CDR2 SMNVEV (reference sequence). V lost 6 bases and J 3 bases, leaving 12 bases between the germline ends. In DNA form, the CDR3 reads TGTGCCAGCAGGATTTCCAGTTACAATCAGCCCCAGCATTTT. As protein: CASRISSYNQPQHF.

This chain uses TRBV4-1 with TRBJ1-1; D is perhaps TRBD1 (6 bases). From germline, CDR1 is MGHRA and CDR2 YSYEKL. This CDR3 has 17 residues. The V end was cut by 0 bases, the J end by 0 bases, with 14 bases between. CDR3 protein: CASSQESRGAMNTEAFF. In DNA, the CDR3 is TGCGCCAGCAGCCAAGAGTCCAGGGGAGCGATGAACACTGAAGCTTTCTTT.

The chain uses TRBV12-3 or TRBV12-4 and TRBJ1-5, with D tentatively TRBD1 (6 bases). The CDR3 runs 14 residues. The V gene lost 6 bases and the J gene lost 4 bases, with 13 bases spanning the gap. In nucleotides, the CDR3 is TGTGCCAGCAGCCGAGGACAGTTAAATCAGCCCCAGCATTTT. It specifies CASSRGQLNQPQHF.

This clonotype was counted many times. This sequence joins TRBV6-2 or TRBV6-3 and TRBJ1-2; maybe TRBD1 (5 bases). V was cut by 6 bases and J by 2 bases, with 16 bases left in between. This CDR3 comprises 15 residues. CDR1 is MNHEY, CDR2 SVGEGT, per germline. The CDR3 sequence is CASSPTGRGNYGYTF. The DNA of the CDR3 is TGTGCCAGCAGCCCCACGGGAAGGGGAAACTATGGCTACACCTTC.

The chain carries TRBV29-1 and TRBJ1-5, with D possibly TRBD1 on 5 matching bases. The ends were cut back, 4 bases at V and 5 bases at J, with 9 bases in the middle. The CDR3 extends over 12 amino acids. The germline V gene encodes CDR1 SQVTM and CDR2 ANQGSEA. The CDR3 loop is CSVGGWDQPQHF. In DNA, the CDR3 is TGCAGCGTTGGGGGCTGGGATCAGCCCCAGCATTTT.

The chain employs TRBV13 and TRBJ1-6, with D unresolved. The length of the CDR3 is 14 residues. Germline values: CDR1 PRHDT, CDR2 FYEKMQ (reference sequence). V was cut by 5 bases and J by 4 bases, with 9 bases left in between. The CDR3 DNA follows: TGTGCCAGCAGCACCCAAGATTATAATTCACCCCTCCACTTT. Its translation is CASSTQDYNSPLHF.

The chain uses TRBV7-2 and TRBJ1-4; no definite D call. The CDR3 loop spans 15 amino acids. Per the germline V gene, CDR1 is SGHTA and CDR2 is FQGNSA. V lost 1 base and J lost 4, with 10 bases in between. The CDR3 protein is CASSLEVQRNEKLFF. The CDR3 DNA is TGTGCCAGCAGCTTAGAGGTACAGCGTAATGAAAAACTGTTTTTT.

This chain links TRBV6-6 with TRBJ1-2; D is ambiguous. The CDR3 runs to 14 residues. Looked up from germline, CDR1 is MNHNY and CDR2 is SVGAGI (reference sequence). Trimming shortened V by 0 bases and J by 7 bases, and 12 bases separated the two germline ends. CDR3 region: CASSYSPGGVGYTF. CDR3 coding DNA: TGTGCCAGCAGTTACTCGCCAGGAGGTGTTGGCTACACCTTC.

In its sample, this clonotype was seen many times. V usage is TRBV3-1 and J usage is TRBJ1-2; possible D gene TRBD1, 6 bases. The CDR3 runs to 15 residues. V was cut by 1 base and J by 7 bases, with 16 bases left in between. Germline assignment: CDR1 LGHDT and CDR2 YNNKEL (reference sequence). CDR3 region: CASSQAAQGFRGYTF. The CDR3 coding sequence is TGTGCCAGCAGCCAAGCGGCTCAGGGGTTTCGTGGCTACACCTTC. Filled out from reference TRBV3-1 and TRBJ1-2, the complete variable domain reads DTAVSQTPKYLVTQMGNDKSIKCEQNLGHDTMYWYKQDSKKFLKIMFSYNNKELIINETVPNRFSPKSPDKAHLNLHINSLELGDSAVYFCASSQAAQGFRGYTFGSGTRLTVV.

This sequence joins TRBV6-2 or TRBV6-3 and TRBJ2-4; TRBD2 agrees at 8 bases. The CDR3 runs 15 residues. Germline V gene data show CDR1 as MNHEY and CDR2 as SVGEGT. With V trimmed by 5 bases and J by 2 bases, 5 bases remained unmatched. The CDR3 here is CASSRTSGTKNIQYF. DNA of the CDR3: TGTGCCAGCAGTCGAACTAGCGGAACCAAAAACATTCAGTACTTC.

This clonotype has only a few counts. In DNA, the CDR3 is TGCAGCGTTCCCCGCGGGCGAAAAGAGACCCAGTACTTC. This encodes CSVPRGRKETQYF. The rearrangement links TRBV29-1 to TRBJ2-5; a possible D gene is TRBD2 (5 bases). V was cut by 5 bases and J by 3 bases, with 13 bases left in between. The CDR3 length is 13 residues. Germline values: CDR1 SQVTM, CDR2 ANQGSEA.

The chain combines TRBV7-6 with TRBJ2-5, with D perhaps matching TRBD2 (6 bases). Germline V lookup: CDR1 SGHVS, CDR2 FNYEAQ. The V end lost 1 base, the J end lost 0 bases, and 12 bases lay between the germline ends. CDR3 length equals 16 residues. CDR3 amino acids: CASSLVLAKYQETQYF. DNA for the CDR3: TGTGCCAGCAGCTTAGTTCTAGCGAAGTACCAAGAGACCCAGTACTTC. The full variable domain, in which reference TRBV7-6 and TRBJ2-5 provide the parts outside the CDR3, is GAGVSQSPRYKVTKRGQDVALRCDPISGHVSLYWYRQALGQGPEFLTYFNYEAQQDKSGLPNDRFSAERPEGSISTLTIQRTEQRDSAMYRCASSLVLAKYQETQYFGPGTRLLVL.

This clonotype was seen at least ten times. This chain connects TRBV4-1 to TRBJ1-1; possibly TRBD1 for D (5 bases). This CDR3 spans 14 amino acids. With 8 bases removed from V and 1 base from J, the gap between germline ends came to 14 bases. From germline, CDR1 is MGHRA and CDR2 YSYEKL. Written as DNA, the CDR3 is TGCGCCAGCCAGGGCCCGTTAAGGAACACTGAAGCTTTCTTT. Protein product: CASQGPLRNTEAFF.

The V and J genes are TRBV9 and TRBJ1-4; 10 nucleotides match TRBD1. Germline lookup yields CDR1 SGDLS and CDR2 YYNGEE. V lost 2 bases to trimming and J lost 8 bases; unmatched junction nucleotides: 9. The CDR3 runs 16 residues. DNA of the CDR3: TGTGCCAGCAGCGTCCCCTCCGGGACAGGGGTGGAAAAACTGTTTTTT. It yields the protein CASSVPSGTGVEKLFF. The entire variable domain, with the rest obtained from reference TRBV9 and TRBJ1-4, is as follows: DSGVTQTPKHLITATGQRVTLRCSPRSGDLSVYWYQQSLDQGLQFLIQYYNGEERAKGNILERFSAQQFPDLHSELNLSSLELGDSALYFCASSVPSGTGVEKLFFGSGTQLSVL.

This clonotype has more than one count but fewer than ten. The rearrangement joins TRBV6-2 or TRBV6-3 to TRBJ2-5; D not resolved. The V and J ends lost 6 bases and 6 bases respectively, with 14 bases between them. The CDR3 contains 13 residues. Germline assignment: CDR1 MNHEY and CDR2 SVGEGT. The CDR3 sequence: CASRRRTIQTQYF. The CDR3 region has the DNA TGTGCCAGCAGACGAAGGACCATCCAGACCCAGTACTTC.

The sample holds a few counts of this clonotype. The genes are TRBV20-1 and TRBJ1-1; 7 nucleotides align to TRBD1. Germline CDR1 and CDR2: DFQATT and SNEGSKA (reference sequence). The CDR3 contains 14 residues. Unmatched junction bases numbered 10, after V lost 3 bases and J lost 6 bases. CDR3 nucleotide sequence: TGCAGTGCTAGGGAACAGGGGAAGTATCCTGAAGCTTTCTTT. This translates into CSAREQGKYPEAFF.

In its sample, this clonotype was seen many times. V gene TRBV5-6 combines with J gene TRBJ1-1, with TRBD1 matching 7 bases. The CDR3 runs to 14 residues. Looked up from germline, CDR1 is SGHDT and CDR2 is YYEEEE. The ends lost 4 bases at V and 1 base at J; junction bases unmatched: 4. Here the CDR3 reads CASSPTGRNTEAFF. The DNA of the CDR3 is TGTGCCAGCAGCCCGACAGGGAGGAACACTGAAGCTTTCTTT.